A single sample gave rise to the 30 T cell receptor beta chains below, sequenced in a study of shared T cell receptors in the human thymus. Measured with immunoSEQ multiplex PCR; TCRdb has only the in-frame clones, and not every one. The sample carries roughly 500,000 clones, about 84% recorded once. These same records also appear under a second study, on human thymus T cells.

Sequenced input: thymocytes. The receptors were sampled from a boy in the first two years of life with a congenital heart defect.

The genes are TRBV27 and TRBJ2-1, with a weak D call TRBD2 (5 bases). Deletions cut 8 bases from V and 2 bases from J, with 13 bases between. This CDR3 has 14 residues. CDR1 MNHEY and CDR2 SMNVEV come from the germline V gene (reference sequence). The CDR3 sequence: CASRGSPPYNEQFF. The CDR3 DNA reads TGTGCCAGCCGGGGTAGCCCCCCCTACAATGAGCAGTTCTTC.

The chain links TRBV2 to TRBJ2-3; D is perhaps TRBD2 (5 bases). The CDR3 is made up of 16 amino acids. With 7 bases removed from V and 0 bases from J, the gap between germline ends came to 17 bases. Germline V gene lookup returns CDR1 SNHLY and CDR2 FYNNEI. The CDR3 sequence: CASTPSGLRSTDTQYF. CDR3 DNA: TGTGCCAGCACCCCAAGCGGTTTGAGGAGCACAGATACGCAGTATTTT.

The chain has TRBV5-1 and TRBJ2-2; D might be TRBD2 (7 bases). The V gene's germline CDR1 is SGHRS and CDR2 YFSETQ. Trimming pared 4 bases from V and 6 bases from J, leaving 16 bases between. The CDR3 extends over 15 amino acids. The CDR3 bases are TGCGCCAGCAGCCAATACAGGGAGGGGCCCGGGGAGCTGTTTTTT. As protein: CASSQYREGPGELFF.

This clone was detected a few times. CDR3 in DNA: TGTGCAAGTCGCTTATCAGGGATGTTCTATGGCTACACCTTC. This translates into CASRLSGMFYGYTF. V and J are TRBV12-2 and TRBJ1-2; the table's D call, TRBD1, was not checked against the DNA. TRBV12-2 is a pseudogene locus. The CDR3 is 14 amino acids.

This chain uses TRBV12-1 with TRBJ2-2; no DNA check was done on the table's D call, TRBD1. TRBV12-1 is a pseudogene. The CDR3 is 13 amino acids. CDR3 region: CASRVRGIGELFF. Here the CDR3 DNA reads TGTGCCAGCAGGGTAAGGGGTATCGGGGAGCTGTTTTTT.

About this clone itself: The conserved phenylalanine or tryptophan normally closing the CDR3 is absent here, so this likely arose from a read error. No DNA is shown, since the ends of the CDR3 on it are uncertain; the CDR3 is the one TCRdb lists. The J gene is TRBJ1-2, the V gene TRBV7-2. The germline CDR1 and CDR2 sequences are SGHTA and FQGNSA. The length of the CDR3 is 12 amino acids, counting both ends. The CDR3 reads CASSHTGGRISV.

The rearrangement links TRBV10-3 to TRBJ2-7; 15 bases agree with TRBD2. The CDR3 has 17 amino acids. The junction had 6 bases not matched to a gene; V was cut back by 4 bases and J by 2 bases. The germline CDR1 and CDR2 sequences are ENHRY and SYGVKD. CDR3 DNA: TGTGCCATCAGTGGGGGGACTAGCGGGAGGCCTACCTACGAGCAGTACTTC. Translation: CAISGGTSGRPTYEQYF.

The chain is built from TRBV9 and TRBJ2-7; tentatively, D is TRBD1 (5 bases). Trimming stripped 0 bases from V and 3 bases from J, with 16 bases between. Germline-derived CDR1 and CDR2 are SGDLS and YYNGEE. The CDR3 loop spans 16 amino acids. CDR3 residues: CASSVGTPGHGYEQYF. CDR3 nucleotides: TGTGCCAGCAGCGTAGGGACACCCGGTCATGGCTACGAGCAGTACTTC.

This clone was recorded a few times. V gene TRBV30 combines with J gene TRBJ1-2; 9 bases are a match to TRBD1. This CDR3 has 12 amino acids. Germline CDR1 and CDR2: GTSNPN and SVGIG (reference sequence). V lost 4 bases to trimming and J lost 8 bases; unmatched junction nucleotides: 5. The CDR3 region is CAWNRTGEGYTF. Written as DNA, the CDR3 is TGTGCCTGGAATCGGACAGGGGAAGGCTACACCTTC.

This clone was recorded once. The V call is TRBV18, the J call TRBJ2-5; TRBD1 agrees at 8 bases. Germline V gives CDR1 KGHSH, CDR2 LQKENI. The CDR3 totals 16 residues. The V segment lost 6 bases and the J segment 1 base; nucleotides outside the gene matches: 10. The CDR3 sequence is CASSRRQGTLQETQYF. The CDR3 region has the DNA TGTGCCAGCTCCCGTCGACAGGGGACCCTCCAAGAGACCCAGTACTTC.

V is TRBV20-1 and J is TRBJ2-1, with D uncertain. The germline V and J ends were trimmed by 3 bases and 9 bases, with 3 bases remaining between them. The CDR3 is made up of 9 amino acids. In germline, CDR1 is DFQATT, CDR2 SNEGSKA (reference sequence). CDR3 in amino acids: CSASSEQFF. CDR3 coding DNA: TGCAGTGCTAGCAGTGAGCAGTTCTTC.

The CDR3 DNA is TGCGCCAGCAGCTCGGGACTGGGAGGTTGCATTCAGTACTTC. Its translation: CASSSGLGGCIQYF. The V gene is TRBV10-1, the J gene TRBJ2-4; D perhaps matches TRBD2 (6 bases). The V gene lost 6 bases and the J gene lost 9 bases, with 18 bases spanning the gap. Germline V gene sequence: CDR1 WNHNN, CDR2 SYGVQD (reference sequence). This CDR3 region has 14 residues.

This clone showed up just a few times. This chain connects TRBV2 to TRBJ2-1, with 10 bases aligning to TRBD2. V dropped 6 bases and J dropped 8; count of bases not matched to a gene: 4. The V gene's germline CDR1 is SNHLY and CDR2 FYNNEI. This CDR3 contains 13 residues. CDR3 protein: CASRVLAGDEQFF. The CDR3 DNA reads as TGTGCCAGCAGAGTTCTAGCGGGAGATGAGCAGTTCTTC.

This clone was counted only a few times. V is TRBV18 and J is TRBJ2-5; a possible D gene is TRBD1 (6 bases). Germline-derived CDR1 and CDR2 are KGHSH and LQKENI. V lost 1 base, J lost 3 bases, and 15 bases lay in between. CDR3 length equals 16 residues. The CDR3 loop is CASSPQVARTEETQYF. Here the CDR3 DNA reads TGTGCCAGCTCACCACAGGTTGCTAGGACAGAAGAGACCCAGTACTTC.

The V call is TRBV20-1, the J call TRBJ1-1; D call uncertain. V lost 5 bases, J lost 11 bases, and 6 bases lay in between. CDR1 is DFQATT, CDR2 SNEGSKA, per germline (reference sequence). The CDR3 runs 8 residues. CDR3 residues: CSALYAFF. In DNA form, the CDR3 reads TGCAGTGCTCTATATGCTTTCTTT.

The chain has TRBV5-6 and TRBJ1-2; maybe TRBD1 (6 bases). Trimming cost V 4 bases and J 3 bases, with 10 bases left between them. In germline, CDR1 is SGHDT, CDR2 YYEEEE. This CDR3 contains 13 residues. CDR3 DNA: TGTGCCAGCAGCCCCGCAGGGGACTATGGCTACACCTTC. Translation: CASSPAGDYGYTF. The whole variable domain, remainder taken from reference TRBV5-6 and TRBJ1-2, is DAGVTQSPTHLIKTRGQQVTLRCSPKSGHDTVSWYQQALGQGPQFIFQYYEEEERQRGNFPDRFSGHQFPNYSSELNVNALLLGDSALYLCASSPAGDYGYTFGSGTRLTVV.

V is TRBV28 and J is TRBJ2-3, with 10 bases fitting TRBD2. The CDR3 is made up of 17 amino acids. Germline V CDR1 and CDR2: MDHEN, SYDVKM. J lost 4 bases, V lost 5 bases, and 12 bases had no gene match. CDR3 protein: CASSLGPSGRAPDTQYF. CDR3 nucleotide sequence: TGTGCCAGCAGTCTGGGACCAAGCGGGAGGGCCCCAGATACGCAGTATTTT.

This chain links TRBV29-1 with TRBJ2-7; 10 bases are a match to TRBD2. CDR3 length: 15 residues. Germline values: CDR1 SQVTM, CDR2 ANQGSEA. CDR3 coding DNA: TGCAGTCCCGGGACTAGCGTCCAGAGGGTACGCGAGCAGTACTTC. This gives the protein CSPGTSVQRVREQYF.

The J gene is TRBJ2-7, the V gene TRBV25-1, with TRBD1 matching 11 bases. From germline, CDR1 is MGHDK and CDR2 SYGVNS. With 7 bases clipped from V and 7 bases from J, the junction kept 12 bases outside the gene matches. The CDR3 has 15 residues. CDR3 coding DNA: TGTGCCAGCACCGAGGGGGGACAGGGGGTCTCGGAGCAGTACTTC. The encoded protein is CASTEGGQGVSEQYF.

The chain links TRBV11-3 to TRBJ2-7, with 7 bases that match TRBD1. There are 14 residues in the CDR3. The V gene end was trimmed by 0 bases and the J gene end by 4 bases; junction bases not matched to a gene: 3. From germline, CDR1 is SGHNT and CDR2 YENEEA. This chain's CDR3 is CASSLEGTEYEQYF. The CDR3 bases are TGTGCCAGCAGCTTAGAAGGGACAGAATACGAGCAGTACTTC.

The gene calls are TRBV7-3 and TRBJ1-1; the match to TRBD1 covers 7 bases. This CDR3 is 16 amino acids long. Germline V CDR1 and CDR2: SGHTA, FQGTGA. V was pared by 5 bases and J by 1 base, with 10 bases of the junction left unmatched. Here the CDR3 reads CASSPIRQGGNTEAFF. DNA of the CDR3: TGTGCCAGCAGCCCAATTCGACAGGGCGGGAACACTGAAGCTTTCTTT. Supplemented by reference TRBV7-3 and TRBJ1-1, the full variable domain reads GAGVSQTPSNKVTEKGKYVELRCDPISGHTALYWYRQSLGQGPEFLIYFQGTGAADDSGLPNDRFFAVRPEGSVSTLKIQRTERGDSAVYLCASSPIRQGGNTEAFFGQGTRLTVV.

The chain recombines TRBV6-1 with TRBJ1-3; 7 bases match TRBD1. The germline gives CDR1 MNHNS, CDR2 SASEGT. CDR3 length: 14 amino acids. V shed 1 base and J 4 bases; nucleotides not matched to a gene: 1. CDR3 bases: TGTGCCAGCAGTGAAGAGGGGGCGGGAAACACCATATATTTT. This encodes CASSEEGAGNTIYF.

The chain couples TRBV23-1 to TRBJ2-7; 7 bases are shared with TRBD2. TRBV23-1 is labeled an ORF, and its function is uncertain. The CDR3 runs 17 residues. After removal of 4 bases from V and 0 bases from J, the junction contained 12 bases not matched to a gene. CDR3 DNA: TGCGCCAGCAGTCTCGACCCTGGGGGGGGGAGCTCCTACGAGCAGTACTTC. Translating gives CASSLDPGGGSSYEQYF.

The sample holds one count of this clone. The rearrangement uses TRBV2 and TRBJ2-1; 7 nucleotides agree with TRBD2. After removal of 11 bases from V and 0 bases from J, the junction contained 7 bases not matched to a gene. The CDR3 is 14 amino acids. Germline V lookup: CDR1 SNHLY, CDR2 FYNNEI. The CDR3 protein is CARHSGPSYNEQFF. For the CDR3, the DNA is TGTGCCCGGCATAGCGGGCCCTCCTACAATGAGCAGTTCTTC.

The chain joins TRBV2 to TRBJ2-1; 9 bases are shared with TRBD2. The CDR3 covers 17 residues. Germline V gene data show CDR1 as SNHLY and CDR2 as FYNNEI. Germline trimming cut 6 bases from V and 4 bases from J; bases unmatched to any gene: 13. CDR3 protein: CASSKTRGLAWYNEQFF. In DNA, the CDR3 is TGTGCCAGCAGCAAAACTCGGGGACTAGCTTGGTACAATGAGCAGTTCTTC. Full variable domain (missing parts from reference TRBV2 and TRBJ2-1): EPEVTQTPSHQVTQMGQEVILRCVPISNHLYFYWYRQILGQKVEFLVSFYNNEISEKSEIFDDQFSVERPDGSNFTLKIRSTKLEDSAMYFCASSKTRGLAWYNEQFFGPGTRLTVL.

The DNA of the CDR3 is TGTGCCAGCAGTGACTCACACAGGGAGGGGGTCTATGGCTACACCTTC. As protein: CASSDSHREGVYGYTF. The rearrangement uses TRBV6-4 and TRBJ1-2; tentatively, D is TRBD1 (6 bases). This CDR3 is 16 amino acids long. Trimming removed 0 bases at V and 4 bases at J, with 15 bases between. Germline V gives CDR1 MRHNA, CDR2 SNTAGT.

The chain employs TRBV5-4 and TRBJ2-3; D unresolved. V was clipped by 4 bases and J by 4 bases, with 10 bases between them. CDR3 size: 13 residues. The germline V gene has CDR1 SGHNT and CDR2 YYREEE (reference sequence). The CDR3 DNA is TGTGCCAGCAGCGTCCCCAGGTCAGATACGCAGTATTTT. It codes for CASSVPRSDTQYF.

The V call is TRBV4-1, the J call TRBJ2-1, with D tentatively TRBD2 (6 bases). The CDR3 contains 16 residues. Germline CDR1 reads MGHRA; CDR2 reads YSYEKL. Deletions cut 3 bases from V and 7 bases from J, with 19 bases between. The CDR3 protein is CASSQDTGVGGNEQFF. In DNA form, the CDR3 reads TGCGCCAGCAGCCAGGATACGGGAGTGGGCGGGAATGAGCAGTTCTTC.

V is TRBV30 and J is TRBJ2-7; 15 bases align to TRBD2. The CDR3 spans 15 residues. Germline CDR1 is GTSNPN and CDR2 is SVGIG (reference sequence). The V gene end was trimmed by 3 bases and the J gene end by 7 bases; junction bases not matched to a gene: 7. The CDR3 reads CAWRSKGTSGREQYF. The CDR3, as DNA: TGTGCCTGGAGATCCAAAGGGACTAGCGGGAGGGAGCAGTACTTC.

The chain employs TRBV11-2 and TRBJ2-5; 7 bases are a match to TRBD2. This CDR3 region has 15 residues. Germline V CDR1 and CDR2: SGHAT, FQNNGV. V shed 5 bases, J shed 5 bases, and the junction held 11 bases outside the gene matches. The CDR3 DNA reads TGTGCCAGCAGCGCCCGGGAGGTCCCCCGGGAGACCCAGTACTTC. This codes for CASSAREVPRETQYF. The whole variable domain, filled in from reference TRBV11-2 and TRBJ2-5, reads EAGVAQSPRYKIIEKRQSVAFWCNPISGHATLYWYQQILGQGPKLLIQFQNNGVVDDSQLPKDRFSAERLKGVDSTLKIQPAKLEDSAVYLCASSAREVPRETQYFGPGTRLLVL.